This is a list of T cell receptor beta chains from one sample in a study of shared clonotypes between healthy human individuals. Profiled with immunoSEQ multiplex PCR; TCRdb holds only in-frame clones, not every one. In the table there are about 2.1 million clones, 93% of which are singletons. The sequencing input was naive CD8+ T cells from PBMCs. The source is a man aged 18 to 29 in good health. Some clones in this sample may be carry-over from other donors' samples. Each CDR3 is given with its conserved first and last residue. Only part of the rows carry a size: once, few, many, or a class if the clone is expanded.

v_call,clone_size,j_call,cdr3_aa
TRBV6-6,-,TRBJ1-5,CASSYSVPDQPQHF
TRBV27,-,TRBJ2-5,CASSLLEAGETQYF
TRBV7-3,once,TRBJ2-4,CASSPVGKNIQYF
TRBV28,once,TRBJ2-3,CASSYGLAVTDTQYF
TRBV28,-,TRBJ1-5,CASSLETASNQPQHF
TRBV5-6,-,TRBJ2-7,CASSIGTSSYEQYF
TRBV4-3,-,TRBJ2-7,CASSQGGDRGSYEQYF
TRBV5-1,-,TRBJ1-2,CASSLGGEANYGYTF
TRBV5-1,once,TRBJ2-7,CASSWGTGAYEQYF
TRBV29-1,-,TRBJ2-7,CSVVTGVVYEQYF
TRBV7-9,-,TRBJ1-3,CASSPALVGNTIYF
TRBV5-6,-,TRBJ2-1,CASSFGVPSSYNEQFF
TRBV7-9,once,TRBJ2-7,CASITNLYEQYF
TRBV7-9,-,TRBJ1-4,CASSSGGEKLFF
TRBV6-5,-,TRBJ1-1,CASSYSRGLDTEAFF
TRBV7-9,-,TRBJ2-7,CASSPWGRGLTYEQYF
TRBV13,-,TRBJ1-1,CASTRGENTEAFF
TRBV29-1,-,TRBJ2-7,CSVGVLAEQYF
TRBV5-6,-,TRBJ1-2,CASSTGQGANGYTF
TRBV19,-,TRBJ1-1,CASSIALGWNTEAFF
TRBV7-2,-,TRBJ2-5,CASSFWIAREETQYF
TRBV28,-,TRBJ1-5,CASSLVSRAGQPQHF
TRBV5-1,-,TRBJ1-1,CASSFGPSGGSTEAFF
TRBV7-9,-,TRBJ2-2,CASSLVSRGPNGELFF
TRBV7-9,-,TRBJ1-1,CASSPGTGATFF
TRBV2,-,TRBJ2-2,CASSNLGRINTGELFF
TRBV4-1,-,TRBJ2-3,CASRQGYGTSATDTQYF
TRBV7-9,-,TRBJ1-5,CASSRDASNQPQHF
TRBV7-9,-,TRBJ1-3,CASKLDRSSGNTIYF
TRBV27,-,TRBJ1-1,CASGSQMNTEAFF
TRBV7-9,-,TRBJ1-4,CASSLYVEKLFF
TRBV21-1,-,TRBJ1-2,CASNTGGCPGTEEGNGYTF
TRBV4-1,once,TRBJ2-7,CASSPGSGGSYEQYF
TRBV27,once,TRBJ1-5,CASSDRYPNQPQHF
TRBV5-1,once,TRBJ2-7,CASSLALTGREQYF
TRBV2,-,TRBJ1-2,CASSEALLGDYGYTF
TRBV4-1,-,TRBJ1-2,CASSQLPDAHYGYTF
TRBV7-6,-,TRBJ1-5,CASSPGPIGYLNQPQHF
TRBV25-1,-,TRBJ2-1,CASSEGGYEQFF
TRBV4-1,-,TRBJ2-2,CASSHRLAGGVGSGAGELFF
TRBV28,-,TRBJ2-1,CASSFFIGNEQFF
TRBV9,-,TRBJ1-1,CASTPGPGILNTEAFF
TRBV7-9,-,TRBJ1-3,CASSFSGNTIYF
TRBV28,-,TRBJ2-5,CASRTTGTGGRETQYF
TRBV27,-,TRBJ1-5,CASSLLGFGAGINQPQHF
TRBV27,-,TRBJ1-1,CASSFAGGGGDTEAFF